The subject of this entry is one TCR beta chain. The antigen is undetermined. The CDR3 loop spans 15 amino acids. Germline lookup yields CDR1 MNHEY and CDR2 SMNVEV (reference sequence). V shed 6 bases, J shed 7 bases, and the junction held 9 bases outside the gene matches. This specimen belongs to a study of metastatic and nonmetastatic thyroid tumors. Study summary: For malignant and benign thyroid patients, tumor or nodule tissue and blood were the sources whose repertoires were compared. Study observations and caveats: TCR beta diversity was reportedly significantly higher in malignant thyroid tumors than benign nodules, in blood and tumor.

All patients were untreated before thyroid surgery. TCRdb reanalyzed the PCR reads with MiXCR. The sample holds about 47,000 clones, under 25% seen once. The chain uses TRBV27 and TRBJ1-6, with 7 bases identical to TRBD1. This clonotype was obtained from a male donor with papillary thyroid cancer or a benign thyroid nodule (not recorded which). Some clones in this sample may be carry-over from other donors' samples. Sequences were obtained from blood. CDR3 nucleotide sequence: TGTGCCAGCAGCAGCACAGGGGCCGAAAATTCACCCCTCCACTTT. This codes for CASSSTGAENSPLHF.